What follows are 15 T cell receptor beta chains derived from one specimen sequenced in a study of radiation and T cells in renal cell carcinoma. Assay: immunoSEQ multiplex PCR; the TCRdb copy retains only in-frame clones and omits some. The sample consists of roughly 120,000 clones, around four fifths of them appearing once. This sample's time point: blood 2 weeks post-SBRT. Regarding treatment: 15 Gy SBRT to primary tumor, nephrectomy 4 weeks later. The starting material was blood, obtained from a patient whose treatment included radiotherapy and nephrectomy. The origin of the receptors is a woman aged 60-70 years with renal cell carcinoma.

The V call is TRBV10-3, the J call TRBJ2-3; D assignment may be TRBD1 or TRBD2 (6 bases each). The CDR3 runs 14 residues. Germline CDR1 and CDR2: ENHRY and SYGVKD. Trimming stripped 2 bases from V and 4 bases from J, with 10 bases between. CDR3 coding DNA: TGTGCCATCAGTGAGAGGGGGGAAGCAGATACGCAGTATTTT. Its protein product is CAISERGEADTQYF.

V gene TRBV5-1 combines with J gene TRBJ1-1; TRBD1 is a possible D gene (6 bases). V was cut by 4 bases and J by 5 bases, with 15 bases left in between. Germline V CDR1 and CDR2: SGHRS, YFSETQ. The CDR3 contains 14 residues. CDR3 nucleotides: TGCGCCAGCAGCACACAGGGTGTTCGGACTGAAGCTTTCTTT. Amino acids: CASSTQGVRTEAFF.

V gene TRBV7-2 combines with J gene TRBJ1-2; no reliable D call. Germline loops: CDR1 SGHTA, CDR2 FQGNSA. The CDR3 covers 14 residues. V shed 4 bases and J shed 6 bases, with 15 bases lying between them. The CDR3 sequence is CASSSGGWANGYTF. The CDR3 nucleotides read TGTGCCAGCAGCTCGGGAGGGTGGGCGAATGGCTACACCTTC.

This chain connects TRBV7-2 to TRBJ2-7; TRBD2 matches 12 bases. Germline assignment: CDR1 SGHTA and CDR2 FQGNSA. Trimming at V came to 5 bases and at J to 2 bases, leaving 13 bases not matched to a gene. This CDR3 is 18 amino acids long. CDR3 sequence: CASSTGTSGWTTTYEQYF. The CDR3 DNA follows: TGTGCCAGCAGCACTGGGACTAGCGGGTGGACCACAACCTACGAGCAGTACTTC.

CDR3 nucleotides: TGTGCCAGCAAGGCGGTCTACTCTGGAAACACCATATATTTT. Encoded protein: CASKAVYSGNTIYF. This chain links TRBV6-1 with TRBJ1-3; D unresolved. Between the trimmed V and J ends, which lost 7 bases and 0 bases, there was a span of 10 bases. This CDR3 has 14 amino acids. The germline gives CDR1 MNHNS, CDR2 SASEGT.

The chain recombines TRBV7-2 with TRBJ2-7; TRBD2 might be the D (6 bases). The V and J ends lost 4 bases and 6 bases respectively, with 28 bases between them. The CDR3 has 18 amino acids. Germline lookup yields CDR1 SGHTA and CDR2 FQGNSA. CDR3 region: CASSSFGGFAGYSGEQYF. CDR3 nucleotides: TGTGCCAGCAGCTCTTTTGGGGGGTTCGCTGGGTATAGCGGCGAGCAGTACTTC.

The CDR3 region is CASSRGREETQYF. The CDR3 DNA reads as TGTGCCAGTAGTAGAGGCAGAGAAGAGACCCAGTACTTC. The chain combines TRBV19 with TRBJ2-5; no reliable D call. V was clipped by 4 bases and J by 3 bases, with 9 bases between them. Germline assignment: CDR1 LNHDA and CDR2 SQIVND (reference sequence). CDR3 length: 13 amino acids.

The rearrangement uses TRBV5-4 and TRBJ2-7; tentative D call: TRBD1 (6 bases). V was trimmed by 0 bases and J by 6 bases, leaving 13 bases between them. From germline, CDR1 is SGHNT and CDR2 YYREEE (reference sequence). The CDR3 extends over 14 amino acids. CDR3 sequence (DNA): TGTGCCAGCAGCTTGGGGGACACAGGGACCGAGCAGTACTTC. It is translated as CASSLGDTGTEQYF.

This sequence joins TRBV28 and TRBJ2-5, with D perhaps assigned TRBD1 or TRBD2 (5 bases each). This CDR3 comprises 21 residues. Germline lookup yields CDR1 MDHEN and CDR2 SYDVKM. The V end lost 4 bases, the J end lost 1 base, and 31 bases lay between the germline ends. The CDR3 DNA follows: TGTGCCAGCAGTTCTCCCCCAAGGGACGTGTCAGGGAGAGTACCCCAAGAGACCCAGTACTTC. Its protein is CASSSPPRDVSGRVPQETQYF. Full variable domain (outside the CDR3, taken from reference TRBV28 and TRBJ2-5): DVKVTQSSRYLVKRTGEKVFLECVQDMDHENMFWYRQDPGLGLRLIYFSYDVKMKEKGDIPEGYSVSREKKERFSLILESASTNQTSMYLCASSSPPRDVSGRVPQETQYFGPGTRLLVL.

The V gene is TRBV5-1, the J gene TRBJ2-7; D call uncertain. The V gene lost 4 bases and the J gene lost 0 bases, with 14 bases spanning the gap. Germline V gene lookup returns CDR1 SGHRS and CDR2 YFSETQ. The CDR3 length is 15 residues. The CDR3 nucleotides are TGCGCCAGCAGCCGGACGTCGGAGAGCTCCTACGAGCAGTACTTC. Translation: CASSRTSESSYEQYF.

The chain is built from TRBV5-1 and TRBJ2-3; D unclear. This CDR3 comprises 14 residues. Germline V gives CDR1 SGHRS, CDR2 YFSETQ. V was cut by 4 bases and J by 2 bases, with 11 bases left in between. In DNA, the CDR3 is TGCGCCAGCAGCCCCGACGGTCCCACAGATACGCAGTATTTT. Translated: CASSPDGPTDTQYF.

The rearrangement uses TRBV5-8 and TRBJ2-7, with 9 bases lining up with TRBD1. The CDR3 has 15 amino acids. Germline V gene sequence: CDR1 SGHTS, CDR2 YDEGEE. V lost 4 bases and J lost 1; bases outside the gene matches: 6. The CDR3 spells CASSPDRGGSYEQYF. DNA for the CDR3: TGTGCCAGCAGCCCGGACAGGGGAGGTTCCTACGAGCAGTACTTC.

The rearrangement uses TRBV7-2 and TRBJ2-1; D remains unclear. Trimming pared 1 base from V and 7 bases from J, leaving 8 bases between. The CDR3 contains 13 residues. Germline lookup yields CDR1 SGHTA and CDR2 FQGNSA. The DNA of the CDR3 is TGTGCCAGCAGCTTAGGGGTGACGAATGAGCAGTTCTTC. The encoded protein is CASSLGVTNEQFF.

The rearrangement uses TRBV5-1 and TRBJ1-1, with D hard to call. The CDR3 loop spans 13 amino acids. V gave up 1 base and J gave up 8 bases, with 12 bases separating them. The germline CDR1 and CDR2 sequences are SGHRS and YFSETQ. CDR3 coding DNA: TGCGCCAGCAGCTTGAACAGCTTCGAAGAAGCTTTCTTT. Translation gives CASSLNSFEEAFF.

This chain links TRBV7-3 with TRBJ2-3, with D possibly TRBD1 on 6 matching bases. The CDR3 is made up of 14 amino acids. CDR1 and CDR2 (germline): SGHTA, FQGTGA. V was shortened by 3 bases and J by 4 bases, with 11 bases between the two germline ends. The CDR3 DNA reads as TGTGCCAGCAGCTTTTTGACAGGCCCAGATACGCAGTATTTT. It codes for CASSFLTGPDTQYF.